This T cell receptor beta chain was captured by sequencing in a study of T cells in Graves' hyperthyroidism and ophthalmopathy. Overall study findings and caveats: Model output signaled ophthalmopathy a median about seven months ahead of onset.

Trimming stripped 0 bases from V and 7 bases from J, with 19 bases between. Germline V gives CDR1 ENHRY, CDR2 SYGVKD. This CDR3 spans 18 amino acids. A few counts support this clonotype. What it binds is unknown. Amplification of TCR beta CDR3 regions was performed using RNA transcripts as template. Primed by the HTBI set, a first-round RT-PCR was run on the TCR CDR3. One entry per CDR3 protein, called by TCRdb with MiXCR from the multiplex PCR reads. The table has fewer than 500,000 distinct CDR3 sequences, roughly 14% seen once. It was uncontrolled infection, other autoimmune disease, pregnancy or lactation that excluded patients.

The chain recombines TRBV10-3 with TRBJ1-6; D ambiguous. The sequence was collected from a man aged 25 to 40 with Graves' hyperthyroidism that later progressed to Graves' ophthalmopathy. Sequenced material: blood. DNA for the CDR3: TGTGCCATCAGTGAGTCTTTCGGACGGTTCGAATCAAATTCACCCCTCCACTTT. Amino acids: CAISESFGRFESNSPLHF.